This TCR beta chain was sequenced during a study of blood T cell repertoires in COVID-19. Using immunoSEQ multiplex PCR, the repertoire was profiled, and TCRdb retains in-frame clones only, with some absent. The sample includes around 150,000 clones, 85% to 90% of them seen just once. With 2 bases removed from V and 5 bases from J, the gap between germline ends came to 19 bases. This CDR3 contains 17 residues. Germline lookup yields CDR1 LNHDA and CDR2 SQIVND (reference sequence). V gene TRBV19 combines with J gene TRBJ1-5, with no clear D. The receptor comes from a woman aged 40 to 50 with acute or convalescent COVID-19. The sequenced material came from peripheral blood. The DNA for the CDR3 is TGTGCCAGTAGTATAAGTGAGCGGGTGAGACGGGATCAGCCCCAGCATTTT. Its protein is CASSISERVRRDQPQHF.